A single sample is the source of the 11 T cell receptor beta chains below, sequenced in a study of OX40 agonist ivuxolimab in advanced cancers. TCRdb's table, derived via immunoSEQ multiplex PCR, lists solely in-frame clones and lacks some. The table lists about 18,000 clones, approximately 85% of them singletons. The sequencing here drew on CD4+ or CD8+ T cells sorted from blood, taken in a trial of the OX40 agonist ivuxolimab. The source of these receptors is an adult with an advanced solid tumor such as melanoma, head and neck, liver or kidney cancer.

Here the CDR3 DNA reads TGTGCCAGCAGTGAAGATACCAGCGAGGGGTACAATGAGCAGTTCTTC. This encodes CASSEDTSEGYNEQFF. The chain carries TRBV6-1 and TRBJ2-1; D may be TRBD1 or TRBD2 (5 bases each). V lost 1 base and J 4 bases, leaving 14 bases between the germline ends. Germline V gene lookup returns CDR1 MNHNS and CDR2 SASEGT. The CDR3 covers 16 residues.

The gene calls are TRBV28 and TRBJ2-1; the match to TRBD1 covers 7 bases. In germline, CDR1 is MDHEN, CDR2 SYDVKM. The length of the CDR3 is 14 residues. With V trimmed by 7 bases and J by 4 bases, 7 bases remained unmatched. In nucleotides, the CDR3 is TGTGCCAGCACCCCTGGGACAGTTTACAATGAGCAGTTCTTC. Protein sequence: CASTPGTVYNEQFF.

The V call is TRBV12-5, the J call TRBJ2-5; D may correspond to TRBD1 or TRBD2 (5 bases each). Germline values: CDR1 LGHNT, CDR2 FRNRAP. The CDR3 has 21 amino acids. The ends were cut back, 6 bases at V and 1 base at J, with 33 bases in the middle. CDR3 sequence (DNA): TGTGCTAGTGGCTACGGGGTCCTCAGCTCTACGGGACCCTCCCTCCAAGAGACCCAGTACTTC. Translated, it gives CASGYGVLSSTGPSLQETQYF.

The CDR3 protein is CASSPDGGRYTF. The DNA for the CDR3 is TGTGCCAGCAGCCCCGACGGCGGCCGCTACACCTTC. V gene TRBV6-5 combines with J gene TRBJ1-2, with D hard to call. CDR3 length: 12 residues. Trimming left V 6 bases short and J 9 bases short, with 14 bases between. Per germline, CDR1 MNHEY and CDR2 SVGAGI.

This sequence joins TRBV7-8 and TRBJ2-1; TRBD2 agrees at 8 bases. The length of the CDR3 is 12 residues. The germline V gene encodes CDR1 SGHVS and CDR2 FQNEAQ. The J segment lost 8 bases and the V segment lost 5 bases, leaving 2 bases of the junction unmatched. The CDR3 coding sequence is TGTGCCAGCAGCCCTAGCGGGCATGAGCAGTTCTTC. Amino acid sequence: CASSPSGHEQFF.

V usage is TRBV19 and J usage is TRBJ1-6; no firm D call. Germline V gives CDR1 LNHDA, CDR2 SQIVND (reference sequence). The V and J ends lost 1 base and 15 bases respectively, with 7 bases between them. The CDR3 is 11 residues long. CDR3: CASSIGRLLHF. The DNA of the CDR3 is TGTGCCAGTAGTATAGGAAGGCTCCTCCACTTT.

The chain is built from TRBV7-6 and TRBJ2-1, with TRBD2 as a possible D gene (5 bases). Trimming cost V 5 bases and J 0 bases, with 14 bases left between them. The CDR3 runs 16 residues. The germline CDR1 and CDR2 sequences are SGHVS and FNYEAQ. CDR3 sequence reads: CASSRGAESSYNEQFF. The CDR3 nucleotides read TGTGCCAGCAGCCGAGGAGCGGAGAGCTCCTACAATGAGCAGTTCTTC.

This chain uses TRBV14 with TRBJ2-3, with 8 positions matching TRBD2. This CDR3 region has 17 residues. V dropped 0 bases and J dropped 2; count of bases not matched to a gene: 7. Per the germline V gene, CDR1 is SGHDN and CDR2 is FVKESK. The CDR3: CASSQDSLAGLTDTQYF. The CDR3 region has the DNA TGTGCCAGCAGCCAAGATTCCCTAGCGGGTCTCACAGATACGCAGTATTTT.

The CDR3 coding sequence is TGTGCCAGCAGCTTAGTAGGGGCGGGAGGCCTCTCCTACGAGCAGTACTTC. It codes for CASSLVGAGGLSYEQYF. The rearrangement joins TRBV11-2 to TRBJ2-7, with TRBD2 matching over 8 bases. The CDR3 is 17 amino acids. In germline, CDR1 is SGHAT, CDR2 FQNNGV. Trimming took 1 base from V and 0 from J; bases not matched to a gene: 8.

The chain is built from TRBV6-6 and TRBJ2-7; 7 bases align to TRBD2. Germline loops: CDR1 MNHNY, CDR2 SVGAGI (reference sequence). The CDR3 totals 14 residues. V lost 5 bases to trimming and J lost 3 bases; unmatched junction nucleotides: 7. This chain's CDR3 is CASSQTSMGYEQYF. In nucleotides, the CDR3 is TGTGCCAGCAGTCAGACTAGCATGGGCTACGAGCAGTACTTC.

The chain has TRBV30 and TRBJ2-7; a possible D gene is TRBD1 (5 bases). V was clipped by 7 bases and J by 3 bases, with 10 bases between them. CDR3 length equals 11 residues. Germline CDR1 is GTSNPN and CDR2 is SVGIG (reference sequence). The CDR3 sequence is CAFRDSYEQYF. CDR3 in DNA: TGTGCCTTCAGAGACAGCTACGAGCAGTACTTC.